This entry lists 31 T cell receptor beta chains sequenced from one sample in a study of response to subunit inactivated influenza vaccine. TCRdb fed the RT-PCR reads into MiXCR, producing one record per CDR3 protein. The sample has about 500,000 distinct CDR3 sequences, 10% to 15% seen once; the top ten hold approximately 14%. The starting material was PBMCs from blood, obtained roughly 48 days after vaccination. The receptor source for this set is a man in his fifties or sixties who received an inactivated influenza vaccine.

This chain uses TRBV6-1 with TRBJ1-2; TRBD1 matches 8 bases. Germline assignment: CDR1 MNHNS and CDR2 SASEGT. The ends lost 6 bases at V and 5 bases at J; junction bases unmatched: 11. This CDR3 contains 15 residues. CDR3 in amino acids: CASRPINRGYYGYTF. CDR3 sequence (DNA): TGTGCCAGCAGGCCAATCAACAGGGGGTATTATGGCTACACCTTC.

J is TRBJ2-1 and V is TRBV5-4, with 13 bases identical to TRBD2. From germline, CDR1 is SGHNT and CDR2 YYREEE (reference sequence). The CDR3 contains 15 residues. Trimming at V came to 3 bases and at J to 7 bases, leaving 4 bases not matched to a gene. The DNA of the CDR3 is TGTGCCAGCAGCTGGACTAGCGGGGGAGAGAATGAGCAGTTCTTC. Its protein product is CASSWTSGGENEQFF.

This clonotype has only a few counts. Written as DNA, the CDR3 is TGTGCCAGCAGCTTAGCGGACTACAATGAGCAGTTCTTC. Amino acid sequence: CASSLADYNEQFF. The chain links TRBV7-2 to TRBJ2-1; D ambiguous. CDR3 length: 13 residues. Trimming stripped 0 bases from V and 3 bases from J, with 3 bases between. CDR1 and CDR2 (germline): SGHTA, FQGNSA.

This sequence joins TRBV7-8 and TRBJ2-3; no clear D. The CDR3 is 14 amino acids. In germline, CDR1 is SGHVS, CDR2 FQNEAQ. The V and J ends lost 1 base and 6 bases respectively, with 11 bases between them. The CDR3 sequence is CASSLVSQEDTQYF. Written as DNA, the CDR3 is TGTGCCAGCAGCTTAGTTTCCCAGGAGGATACGCAGTATTTT.

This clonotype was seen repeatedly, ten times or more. The DNA of the CDR3 is TGTGCCAGTTCGACAGATCCTAATAATTCACCCCTCCACTTT. It specifies CASSTDPNNSPLHF. This rearrangement joins TRBV28 to TRBJ1-6, with a tentative D call TRBD1 (5 bases). Germline CDR1 is MDHEN and CDR2 is SYDVKM. V dropped 9 bases and J dropped 5 bases, with 14 bases sitting between them. The CDR3 sequence is 14 residues long.

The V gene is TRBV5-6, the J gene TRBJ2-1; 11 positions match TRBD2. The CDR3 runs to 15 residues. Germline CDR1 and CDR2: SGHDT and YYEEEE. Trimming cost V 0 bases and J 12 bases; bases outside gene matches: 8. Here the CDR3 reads CASSLGLAGKEGQFF. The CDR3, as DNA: TGTGCCAGCAGCTTGGGACTAGCGGGAAAGGAGGGGCAGTTCTTC. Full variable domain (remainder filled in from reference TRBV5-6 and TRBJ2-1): DAGVTQSPTHLIKTRGQQVTLRCSPKSGHDTVSWYQQALGQGPQFIFQYYEEEERQRGNFPDRFSGHQFPNYSSELNVNALLLGDSALYLCASSLGLAGKEGQFFGPGTRLTVL.

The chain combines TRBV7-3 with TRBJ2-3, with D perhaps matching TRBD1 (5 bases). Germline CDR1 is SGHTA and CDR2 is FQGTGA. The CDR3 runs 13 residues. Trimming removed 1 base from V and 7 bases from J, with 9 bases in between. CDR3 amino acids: CASSLMGQNTQYF. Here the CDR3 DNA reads TGTGCCAGCAGCTTAATGGGGCAAAATACGCAGTATTTT.

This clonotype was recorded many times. DNA of the CDR3: TGTGCCAGCAGCTTGACCGAGCGGACTAGCGGTAGGGATGAGCAGTTCTTC. This codes for CASSLTERTSGRDEQFF. The genes are TRBV5-6 and TRBJ2-1; the match to TRBD2 covers 10 bases. Trimming removed 1 base from V and 8 bases from J; junction bases left unmatched: 12. The germline V gene encodes CDR1 SGHDT and CDR2 YYEEEE. The CDR3 extends over 17 amino acids. Together with reference TRBV5-6 and TRBJ2-1, the CDR3 gives the full variable domain: DAGVTQSPTHLIKTRGQQVTLRCSPKSGHDTVSWYQQALGQGPQFIFQYYEEEERQRGNFPDRFSGHQFPNYSSELNVNALLLGDSALYLCASSLTERTSGRDEQFFGPGTRLTVL.

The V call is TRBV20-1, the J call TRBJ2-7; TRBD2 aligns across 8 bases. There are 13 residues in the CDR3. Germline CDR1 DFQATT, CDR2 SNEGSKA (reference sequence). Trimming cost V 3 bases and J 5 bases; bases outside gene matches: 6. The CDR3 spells CSASWLAGHEQYF. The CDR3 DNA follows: TGCAGTGCTAGTTGGCTAGCGGGCCACGAGCAGTACTTC.

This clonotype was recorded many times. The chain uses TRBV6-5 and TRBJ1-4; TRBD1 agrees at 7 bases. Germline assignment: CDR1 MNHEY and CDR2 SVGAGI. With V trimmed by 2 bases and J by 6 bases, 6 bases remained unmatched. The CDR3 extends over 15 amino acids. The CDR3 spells CASSYRRGQDEKLFF. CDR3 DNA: TGTGCCAGCAGTTACCGGAGGGGGCAGGATGAAAAACTGTTTTTT.

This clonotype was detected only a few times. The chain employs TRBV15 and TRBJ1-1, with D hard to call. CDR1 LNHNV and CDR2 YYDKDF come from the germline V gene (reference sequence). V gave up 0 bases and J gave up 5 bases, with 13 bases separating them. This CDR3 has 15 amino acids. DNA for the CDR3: TGTGCCACCAGCAGAGATCTTCGAGTACCGACTGAAGCTTTCTTT. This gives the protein CATSRDLRVPTEAFF. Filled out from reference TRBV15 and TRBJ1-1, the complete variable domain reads DAMVIQNPRYQVTQFGKPVTLSCSQTLNHNVMYWYQQKSSQAPKLLFHYYDKDFNNEADTPDNFQSRRPNTSFCFLDIRSPGLGDTAMYLCATSRDLRVPTEAFFGQGTRLTVV.

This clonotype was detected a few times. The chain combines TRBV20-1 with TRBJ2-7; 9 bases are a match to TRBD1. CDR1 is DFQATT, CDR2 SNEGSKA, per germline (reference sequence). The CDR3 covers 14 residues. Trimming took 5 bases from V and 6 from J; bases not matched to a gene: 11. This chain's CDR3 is CSAERQGVFGEQYF. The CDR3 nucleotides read TGCAGTGCTGAAAGACAGGGGGTTTTTGGCGAGCAGTACTTC.

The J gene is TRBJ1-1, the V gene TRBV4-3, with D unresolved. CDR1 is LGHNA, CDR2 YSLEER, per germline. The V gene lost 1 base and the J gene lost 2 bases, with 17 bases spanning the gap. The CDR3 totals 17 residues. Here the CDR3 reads CASSQARPTLPNTEAFF. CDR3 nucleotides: TGCGCCAGCAGCCAAGCCCGACCTACACTCCCTAACACTGAAGCTTTCTTT.

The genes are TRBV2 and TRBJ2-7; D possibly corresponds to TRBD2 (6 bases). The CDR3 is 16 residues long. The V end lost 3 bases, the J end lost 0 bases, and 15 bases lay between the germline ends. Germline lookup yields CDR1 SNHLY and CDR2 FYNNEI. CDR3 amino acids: CASSEGEAIRSYEQYF. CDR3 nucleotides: TGTGCCAGCAGTGAGGGGGAGGCTATTCGCTCCTACGAGCAGTACTTC.

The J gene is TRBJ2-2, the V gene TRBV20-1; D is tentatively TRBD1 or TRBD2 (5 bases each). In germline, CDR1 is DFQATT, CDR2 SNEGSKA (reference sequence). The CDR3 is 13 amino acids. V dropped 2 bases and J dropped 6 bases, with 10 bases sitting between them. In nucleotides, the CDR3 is TGCAGTGCTAGACGGGACGGCGCCGGGGAGCTGTTTTTT. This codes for CSARRDGAGELFF.

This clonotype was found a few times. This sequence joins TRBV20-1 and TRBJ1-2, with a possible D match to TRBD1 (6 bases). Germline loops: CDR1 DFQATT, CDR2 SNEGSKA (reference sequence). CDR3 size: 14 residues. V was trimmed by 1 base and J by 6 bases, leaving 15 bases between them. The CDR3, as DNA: TGCAGTGCTAGAGGGGACAACCCGGGCGATGGCTACACCTTC. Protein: CSARGDNPGDGYTF.

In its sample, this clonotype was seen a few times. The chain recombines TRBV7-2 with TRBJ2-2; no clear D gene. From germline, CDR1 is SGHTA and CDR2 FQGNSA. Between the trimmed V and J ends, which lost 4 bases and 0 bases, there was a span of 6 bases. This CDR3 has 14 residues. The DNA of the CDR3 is TGTGCCAGCAGCTCCAACACGAACACCGGGGAGCTGTTTTTT. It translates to CASSSNTNTGELFF.

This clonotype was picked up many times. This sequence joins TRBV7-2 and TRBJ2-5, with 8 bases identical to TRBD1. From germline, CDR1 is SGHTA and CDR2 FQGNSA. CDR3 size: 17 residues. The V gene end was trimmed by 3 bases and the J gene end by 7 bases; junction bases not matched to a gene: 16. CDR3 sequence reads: CASSFTPSSTGDGTQYF. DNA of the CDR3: TGTGCCAGCAGCTTCACACCCTCTTCGACAGGGGATGGGACCCAGTACTTC. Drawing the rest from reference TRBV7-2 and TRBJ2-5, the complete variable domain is GAGVSQSPSNKVTEKGKDVELRCDPISGHTALYWYRQSLGQGLEFLIYFQGNSAPDKSGLPSDRFSAERTGGSVSTLTIQRTQQEDSAVYLCASSFTPSSTGDGTQYFGPGTRLLVL.

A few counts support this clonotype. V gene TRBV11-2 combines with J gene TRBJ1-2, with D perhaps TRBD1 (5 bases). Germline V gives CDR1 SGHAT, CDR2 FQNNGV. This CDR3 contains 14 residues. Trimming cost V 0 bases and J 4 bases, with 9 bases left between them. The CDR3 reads CASSLDPGTYGYTF. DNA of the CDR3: TGTGCCAGCAGCTTAGATCCCGGGACCTATGGCTACACCTTC. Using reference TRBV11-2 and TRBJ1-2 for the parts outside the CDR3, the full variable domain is EAGVAQSPRYKIIEKRQSVAFWCNPISGHATLYWYQQILGQGPKLLIQFQNNGVVDDSQLPKDRFSAERLKGVDSTLKIQPAKLEDSAVYLCASSLDPGTYGYTFGSGTRLTVV.

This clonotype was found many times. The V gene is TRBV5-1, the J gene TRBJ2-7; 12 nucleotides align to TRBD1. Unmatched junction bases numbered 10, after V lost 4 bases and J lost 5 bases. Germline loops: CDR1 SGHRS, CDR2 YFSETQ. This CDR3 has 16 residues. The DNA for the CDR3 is TGCGCCAGCAGCGTCGGGGACAGGGGGCCGATCCACGAGCAGTACTTC. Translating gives CASSVGDRGPIHEQYF. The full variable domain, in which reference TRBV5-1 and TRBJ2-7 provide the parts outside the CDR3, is KAGVTQTPRYLIKTRGQQVTLSCSPISGHRSVSWYQQTPGQGLQFLFEYFSETQRNKGNFPGRFSGRQFSNSRSEMNVSTLELGDSALYLCASSVGDRGPIHEQYFGPGTRLTVT.

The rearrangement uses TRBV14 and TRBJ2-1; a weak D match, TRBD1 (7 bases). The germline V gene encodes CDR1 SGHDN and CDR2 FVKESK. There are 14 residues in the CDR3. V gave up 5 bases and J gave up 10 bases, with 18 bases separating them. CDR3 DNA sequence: TGTGCCAGCAGCGCGGGACAGAACCTAGGCGAGCAGTTCTTC. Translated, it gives CASSAGQNLGEQFF.

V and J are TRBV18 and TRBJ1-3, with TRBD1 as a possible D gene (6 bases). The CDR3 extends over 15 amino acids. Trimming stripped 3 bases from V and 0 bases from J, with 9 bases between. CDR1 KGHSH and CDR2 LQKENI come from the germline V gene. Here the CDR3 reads CASSPGQLSGNTIYF. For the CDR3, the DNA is TGTGCCAGCTCACCGGGACAACTCTCTGGAAACACCATATATTTT.

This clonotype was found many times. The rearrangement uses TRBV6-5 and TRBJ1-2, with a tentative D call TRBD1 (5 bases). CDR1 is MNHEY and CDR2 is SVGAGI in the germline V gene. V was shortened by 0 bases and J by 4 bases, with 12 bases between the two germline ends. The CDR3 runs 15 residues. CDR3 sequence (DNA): TGTGCCAGCAGTTACTCACCGGGGGATTCCTATGGCTACACCTTC. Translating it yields CASSYSPGDSYGYTF.

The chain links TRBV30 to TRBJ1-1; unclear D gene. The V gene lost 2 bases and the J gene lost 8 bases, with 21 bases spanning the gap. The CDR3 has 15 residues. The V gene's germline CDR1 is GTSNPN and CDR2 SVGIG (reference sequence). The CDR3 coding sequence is TGTGCCTGGAGTCACGGCTTTCCGGGAGGTCAAGAAGCTTTCTTT. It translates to CAWSHGFPGGQEAFF.

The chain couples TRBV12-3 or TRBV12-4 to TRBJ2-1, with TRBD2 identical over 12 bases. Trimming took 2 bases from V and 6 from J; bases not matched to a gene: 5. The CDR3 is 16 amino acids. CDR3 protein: CASSLNLAGGRNEQFF. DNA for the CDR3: TGTGCCAGCAGTTTAAACCTAGCGGGGGGGCGCAATGAGCAGTTCTTC.

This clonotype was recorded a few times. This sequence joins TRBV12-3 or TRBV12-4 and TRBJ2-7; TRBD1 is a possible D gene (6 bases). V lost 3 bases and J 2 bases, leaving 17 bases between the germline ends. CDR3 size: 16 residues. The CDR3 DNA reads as TGTGCCAGCAGTTTGGGGTGGACAGAGAGAACCTACGAGCAGTACTTC. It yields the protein CASSLGWTERTYEQYF.

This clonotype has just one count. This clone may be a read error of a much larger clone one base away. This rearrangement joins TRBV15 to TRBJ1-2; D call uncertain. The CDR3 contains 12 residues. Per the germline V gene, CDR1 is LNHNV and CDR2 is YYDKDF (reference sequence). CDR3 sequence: CVTSRDMGGYTF. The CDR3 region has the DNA TGTGTCACCAGCAGAGATATGGGAGGCTACACCTTC.

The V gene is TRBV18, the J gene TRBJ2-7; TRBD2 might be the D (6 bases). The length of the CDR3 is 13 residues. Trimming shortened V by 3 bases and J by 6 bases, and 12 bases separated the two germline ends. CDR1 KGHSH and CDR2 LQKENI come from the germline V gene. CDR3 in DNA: TGTGCCAGCTCACCCTTGGAGGGGCTCGAGCAGTACTTC. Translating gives CASSPLEGLEQYF.

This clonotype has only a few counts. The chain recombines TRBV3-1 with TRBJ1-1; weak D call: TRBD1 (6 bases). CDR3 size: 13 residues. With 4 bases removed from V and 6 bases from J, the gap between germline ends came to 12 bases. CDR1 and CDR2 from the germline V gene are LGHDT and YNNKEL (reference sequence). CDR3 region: CASSRNEGAEAFF. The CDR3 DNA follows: TGTGCCAGCAGCCGTAACGAGGGGGCTGAAGCTTTCTTT.

CDR3 protein: CASSQGPGARAFF. Written as DNA, the CDR3 is TGCGCCAGCAGCCAAGGCCCGGGGGCTAGGGCTTTCTTT. This chain links TRBV4-3 with TRBJ1-1; tentative D call: TRBD1 (6 bases). This CDR3 has 13 residues. Germline assignment: CDR1 LGHNA and CDR2 YSLEER. V lost 1 base and J 11 bases, leaving 14 bases between the germline ends.

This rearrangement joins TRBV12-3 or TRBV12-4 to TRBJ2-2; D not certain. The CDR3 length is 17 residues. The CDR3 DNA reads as TGTACCATCTGCCCCGCCCTTTTTAGCCAGGACACCGGGGAGCTGTTTTTT. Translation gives CTICPALFSQDTGELFF.